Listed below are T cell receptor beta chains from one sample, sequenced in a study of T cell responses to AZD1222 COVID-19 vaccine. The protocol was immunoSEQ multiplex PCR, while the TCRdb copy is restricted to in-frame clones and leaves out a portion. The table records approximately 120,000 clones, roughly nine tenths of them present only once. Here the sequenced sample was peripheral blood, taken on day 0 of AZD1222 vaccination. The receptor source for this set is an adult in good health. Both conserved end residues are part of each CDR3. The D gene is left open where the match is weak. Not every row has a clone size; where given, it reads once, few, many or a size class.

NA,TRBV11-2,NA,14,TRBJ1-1,TGTGCCAGCAGCTTAGTGGCGCCCCGCAGTGAAGCTTTCTTT,CASSLVAPRSEAFF
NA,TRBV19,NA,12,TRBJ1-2,TGTGCCAGTAGACCCACCTCCTATGGCTACACCTTC,CASRPTSYGYTF
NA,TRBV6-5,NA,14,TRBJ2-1,TGTGCCAGCAGTTATGTAGGAGCGGACAATGAGCAGTTCTTC,CASSYVGADNEQFF
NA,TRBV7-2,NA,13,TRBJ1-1,TGTGCCAGCAGCTTAGGGGAGAACACTGAAGCTTTCTTT,CASSLGENTEAFF
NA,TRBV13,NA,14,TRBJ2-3,TGTGCCAGCAAGAGTGGGAGCGGTGTAGATACGCAGTATTTT,CASKSGSGVDTQYF
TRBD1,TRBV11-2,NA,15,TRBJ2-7,TGTGCCAGCAGCATGAGGACAGGTAATACCTACGAGCAGTACTTC,CASSMRTGNTYEQYF
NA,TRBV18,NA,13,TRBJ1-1,TGTGCCAGCTCACCACCGAACTTCGATGAAGCTTTCTTT,CASSPPNFDEAFF
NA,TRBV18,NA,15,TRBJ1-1,TGTGCCAGCTCACCGCCGGGACTAGGGGGCACTGAAGCTTTCTTT,CASSPPGLGGTEAFF
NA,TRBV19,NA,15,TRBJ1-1,TGTGCCAGTAGTATTATCAGGAGGGGGGGAACTGAAGCTTTCTTT,CASSIIRRGGTEAFF
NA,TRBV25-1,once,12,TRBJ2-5,TGTGCCAGCACCACAAGGGATGGGACCCAGTACTTC,CASTTRDGTQYF
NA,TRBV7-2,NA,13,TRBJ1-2,TGTGCCAGCAGCTTAGCCTCCTCGTATGGCTACACCTTC,CASSLASSYGYTF
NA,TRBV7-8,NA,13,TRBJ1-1,TGTGCCAGCAGCTTAGGAGGGACGACTGAAGCTTTCTTT,CASSLGGTTEAFF
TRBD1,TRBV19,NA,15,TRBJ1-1,TGTGCCAGTAGTCGACCCGGGACAGTGAACACTGAAGCTTTCTTT,CASSRPGTVNTEAFF
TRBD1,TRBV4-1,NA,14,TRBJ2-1,TGCGCCAGCAGCCCCGGACAGGGTAGTAATGAGCAGTTCTTC,CASSPGQGSNEQFF
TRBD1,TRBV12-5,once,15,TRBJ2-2,TGTGCTAGTGGTCCCGGACAGGGGGCAAGCGGGGAGCTGTTTTTT,CASGPGQGASGELFF
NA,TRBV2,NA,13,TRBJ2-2,TGTGCCAGCAGTCTATCTAGCCCCGGGGAGCTGTTTTTT,CASSLSSPGELFF
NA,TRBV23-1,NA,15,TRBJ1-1,TGCGCCATCTCACAGCGGGGCGGAGGGAACACTGAAGCTTTCTTT,CAISQRGGGNTEAFF
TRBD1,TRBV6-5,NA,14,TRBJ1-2,TGTGCCAGCACCCTGTCCGGGACAGGGGATGGCTACACCTTC,CASTLSGTGDGYTF
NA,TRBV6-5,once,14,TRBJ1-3,TGTGCCAGCAAAGAGGGGCTCCCTGGAAACACCATATATTTT,CASKEGLPGNTIYF
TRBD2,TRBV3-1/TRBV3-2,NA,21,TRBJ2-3,TGTGCCAGCAGCCAAGATACGGTCCAGGGCCTAGCGGGAGTATGGACAGATACGCAGTATTTT,CASSQDTVQGLAGVWTDTQYF
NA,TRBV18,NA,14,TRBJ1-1,TGTGCCAGCTCACCACAGGAAATGAACACTGAAGCTTTCTTT,CASSPQEMNTEAFF
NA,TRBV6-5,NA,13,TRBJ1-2,TGTGCCAGCAGTCGACAACAGGTCGGTGGCTACACCTTC,CASSRQQVGGYTF
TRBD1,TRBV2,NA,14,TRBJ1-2,TGTGCCAGCAGTGGACAGGGCGAAGGCTATGGCTACACCTTC,CASSGQGEGYGYTF
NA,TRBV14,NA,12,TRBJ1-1,TGTGCCAGCAGGAGGTTTGACACTGAAGCTTTCTTT,CASRRFDTEAFF
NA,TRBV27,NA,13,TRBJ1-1,TGTGCCAGCAGTTGGTCCTGGAACACTGAAGCTTTCTTT,CASSWSWNTEAFF
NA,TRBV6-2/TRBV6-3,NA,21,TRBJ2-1,TGTGCCAGCAGTTACTCGAGTTCAGGGCATATCCATCGCCATGGGATTAATGAGCAGTTCTTC,CASSYSSSGHIHRHGINEQFF
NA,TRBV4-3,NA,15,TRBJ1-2,TGCGCCAGCAGCCACAGGGACCCAGGACAGAGGGGCTACACCTTC,CASSHRDPGQRGYTF
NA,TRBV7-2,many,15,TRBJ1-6,TGTGCCAGCAGCGCTCACCGGGACGGCCATTCACCCCTCCACTTT,CASSAHRDGHSPLHF
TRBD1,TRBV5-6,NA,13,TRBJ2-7,TGTGCCAGCAGCTCACGACAGGGCTACGAGCAGTACTTC,CASSSRQGYEQYF
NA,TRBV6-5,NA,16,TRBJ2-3,TGTGCCAGCAGTTCGATCCCGCGGGCGAGCACAGATACGCAGTATTTT,CASSSIPRASTDTQYF
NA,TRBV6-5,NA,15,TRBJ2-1,TGTGCCAGCACCGACTGGGGCCCCTCCTACAATGAGCAGTTCTTC,CASTDWGPSYNEQFF
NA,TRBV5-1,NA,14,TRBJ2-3,TGCGCCAGCAACCAGGGGGGGCCATCAGATACGCAGTATTTT,CASNQGGPSDTQYF
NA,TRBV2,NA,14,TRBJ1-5,TGTGCCAGCACTCTGGGGCAGGGCGATCAGCCCCAGCATTTT,CASTLGQGDQPQHF
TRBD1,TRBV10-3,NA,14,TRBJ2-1,TGTGCCATCAGTCAGGGGGCTCCCTACAATGAGCAGTTCTTC,CAISQGAPYNEQFF
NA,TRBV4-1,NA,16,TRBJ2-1,TGCGCCAGCAGCCACCGGGACCTAGACTCCTACAATGAGCAGTTCTTC,CASSHRDLDSYNEQFF
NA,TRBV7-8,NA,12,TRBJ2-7,TGTGCCAGCAGCTTAGTAGTTTACGAGCAGTACTTC,CASSLVVYEQYF
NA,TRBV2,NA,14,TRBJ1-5,TGTGCCAGCACGGCGGTGGGGGCAGCTCAGCCCCAGCATTTT,CASTAVGAAQPQHF
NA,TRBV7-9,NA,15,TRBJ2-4,TGTGCCAGCAGCATCAGGGGCACGGCGGAAAACATTCAGTACTTC,CASSIRGTAENIQYF
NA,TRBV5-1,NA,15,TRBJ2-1,TGCGCCAGCAGCCCTGAAGTGGCCTCCTACAATGAGCAGTTCTTC,CASSPEVASYNEQFF
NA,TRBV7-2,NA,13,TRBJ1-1,TGTGCCAGCAGCTACATGGGGGGCACTGAAGCTTTCTTT,CASSYMGGTEAFF
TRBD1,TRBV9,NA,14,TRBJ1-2,TGTGCCAGCAGCGTAAAATCGACAGGGCATGGCTACACCTTC,CASSVKSTGHGYTF
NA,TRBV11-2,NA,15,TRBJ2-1,TGTGCCAGCAGCTTAGCGGGGAACAGGGTCGATGAGCAGTTCTTC,CASSLAGNRVDEQFF
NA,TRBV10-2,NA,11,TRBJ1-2,TGCGCCTCCAGGGCTAACTATGGCTACACCTTC,CASRANYGYTF
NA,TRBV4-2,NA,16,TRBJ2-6,TGTGCCAGCAGCCCCCGCGGGGACACTGGGGCCAACGTCCTGACTTTC,CASSPRGDTGANVLTF
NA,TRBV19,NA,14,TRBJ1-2,TGTGCCAGTAGTCCGATCAGGGACGACTATGGCTACACCTTC,CASSPIRDDYGYTF
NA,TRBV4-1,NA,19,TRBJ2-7,TGCGCCAGCAGCCAAGATCAATGGGCTGGCGGGAAGCCGGGCTACGAGCAGTACTTC,CASSQDQWAGGKPGYEQYF
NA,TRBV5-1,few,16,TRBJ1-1,TGCGCCAGCAGCTTACCGCGCCCGGGGGAGGTCACTGAAGCTTTCTTT,CASSLPRPGEVTEAFF
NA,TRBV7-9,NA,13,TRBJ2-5,TGTGCCAGCAGCTTAGAGGGGCGAGAGACCCAGTACTTC,CASSLEGRETQYF
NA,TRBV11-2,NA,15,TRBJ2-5,TGTGCCAGCAGCTTAGTGTCAGGGGCCAGAGAGACCCAGTACTTC,CASSLVSGARETQYF
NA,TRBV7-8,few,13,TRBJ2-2,TGTGCCAGCAGCCGCCCTGGCACCGGGGAGCTGTTTTTT,CASSRPGTGELFF
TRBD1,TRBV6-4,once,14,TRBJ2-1,TGTGCCAGCAGTCAGACAGGGGGGGGCGATGAGCAGTTCTTC,CASSQTGGGDEQFF
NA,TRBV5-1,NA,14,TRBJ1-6,TGCGCCAGCAGCTTGGGACAGCTGAGTTCACCCCTCCACTTT,CASSLGQLSSPLHF
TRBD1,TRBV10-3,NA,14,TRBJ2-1,TGTGCCATCAGAACCGGGACAGGGGGCAATGAGCAGTTCTTC,CAIRTGTGGNEQFF
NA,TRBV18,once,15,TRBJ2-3,TGTGCCAGCTCGCAAGACTTGGCATCGGCAGATACGCAGTATTTT,CASSQDLASADTQYF
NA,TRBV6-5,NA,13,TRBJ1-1,TGTGCCAGCAGTCGACAGGAGAACACTGAAGCTTTCTTT,CASSRQENTEAFF